A single sample is the source of the 10 T cell receptor beta chains below, sequenced in a study of blood T cell repertoires in COVID-19. Sequencing was performed with immunoSEQ multiplex PCR; in TCRdb, only in-frame clones are kept and a portion is missing. The table includes more than 300,000 clones, 87% detected once. Sequencing input: PBMCs or T cells enriched from blood (not recorded which). These receptors came from a woman younger than 45 who had recovered from COVID-19.

The chain carries TRBV5-1 and TRBJ2-5, with D perhaps matching TRBD1 (6 bases). Germline V CDR1 and CDR2: SGHRS, YFSETQ. Trimming removed 0 bases from V and 4 bases from J, with 10 bases in between. This CDR3 has 14 amino acids. CDR3 DNA: TGCGCCAGCAGCTTGGCCGGACAGCGAGAGACCCAGTACTTC. Residues: CASSLAGQRETQYF.

This clone has only one observation. The CDR3 spells CASSKRAKPNYGYTF. The CDR3 DNA sequence: TGTGCCAGCAGCAAAAGAGCCAAACCTAACTATGGCTACACCTTC. The chain is built from TRBV21-1 and TRBJ1-2. TRBV21-1 is a pseudogene locus. The CDR3 runs to 15 residues.

This rearrangement joins TRBV7-9 to TRBJ1-2, with 10 nucleotides matching TRBD1. J gave up 0 bases and V 1 base, and 11 bases lay outside the gene matches. This CDR3 has 19 amino acids. In germline, CDR1 is SEHNR, CDR2 FQNEAQ (reference sequence). The CDR3 region has the DNA TGTGCCAGCAGCTTAGAAGTGGGGCCGGACAGGGGGACTAACTATGGCTACACCTTC. It is translated as CASSLEVGPDRGTNYGYTF.

The chain is built from TRBV9 and TRBJ2-1, with 11 positions matching TRBD2. V lost 0 bases and J lost 10; bases outside the gene matches: 9. Germline-derived CDR1 and CDR2 are SGDLS and YYNGEE. The CDR3 loop spans 16 amino acids. In DNA form, the CDR3 reads TGTGCCAGCAGCGTAGAGGCTAGCGGGGGGACCGGGGAGCAGTTCTTC. It codes for CASSVEASGGTGEQFF.

The chain couples TRBV3-1 (or the pseudogene TRBV3-2) to TRBJ1-2; TRBD1 aligns across 7 bases. V lost 3 bases and J lost 4; bases outside the gene matches: 5. The CDR3 sequence is 14 residues long. CDR1 is LGHDT, CDR2 YNNKEL, per germline (reference sequence). The CDR3 is CASSQGQLVYGYTF. DNA of the CDR3: TGTGCCAGCAGCCAGGGACAGCTAGTCTATGGCTACACCTTC.

This clone was observed once. The chain is built from TRBV6-5 and TRBJ2-7, with 7 bases matching TRBD1. The CDR3 has 14 residues. V lost 0 bases to trimming and J lost 4 bases; unmatched junction nucleotides: 3. Germline loops: CDR1 MNHEY, CDR2 SVGAGI. The DNA of the CDR3 is TGTGCCAGCAGTTACTCCGGGACAGAGTACGAGCAGTACTTC. Translating gives CASSYSGTEYEQYF.

This sequence joins TRBV19 and TRBJ1-1; 9 nucleotides match TRBD1. This CDR3 is built from 15 residues. The ends lost 3 bases at V and 4 bases at J; junction bases unmatched: 6. Germline V gene lookup returns CDR1 LNHDA and CDR2 SQIVND (reference sequence). CDR3 bases: TGTGCCAGTAGTATTCACAGGGGGCGCGGCACTGAAGCTTTCTTT. Its translation is CASSIHRGRGTEAFF. Looking up the rest from reference TRBV19 and TRBJ1-1 gives the full variable domain: DGGITQSPKYLFRKEGQNVTLSCEQNLNHDAMYWYRQDPGQGLRLIYYSQIVNDFQKGDIAEGYSVSREKKESFPLTVTSAQKNPTAFYLCASSIHRGRGTEAFFGQGTRLTVV.

V gene TRBV13 combines with J gene TRBJ2-7, with D maybe TRBD2 (6 bases). Trimming removed 6 bases from V and 3 bases from J, with 12 bases in between. Looked up from germline, CDR1 is PRHDT and CDR2 is FYEKMQ (reference sequence). The CDR3 is made up of 13 amino acids. The CDR3 DNA reads TGTGCCAGCAGTCGGCGGGGCGGCTACGAGCAGTACTTC. Translation gives CASSRRGGYEQYF.

On this clone itself: A read error may account for a junction end that differs from germline. The chain is built from TRBV5-1 and TRBJ2-2; D might be TRBD1 (6 bases). This CDR3 is built from 11 residues. The germline V gene encodes CDR1 SGHRS and CDR2 YFSETQ. In DNA, the CDR3 is TGCGCCACCAGGGACACAGGGGAGCTGTTTTTT. Translating gives CATRDTGELFF.

V gene TRBV19 combines with J gene TRBJ2-7; weak D call: TRBD1 (6 bases). The CDR3 totals 12 residues. The germline V gene encodes CDR1 LNHDA and CDR2 SQIVND (reference sequence). V lost 5 bases, J lost 4 bases, and 9 bases lay in between. The CDR3 DNA reads as TGTGCCAGTAGTCAGGGGCGGTACGAGCAGTACTTC. Translating gives CASSQGRYEQYF. Variable domain in full (rest from reference TRBV19 and TRBJ2-7): DGGITQSPKYLFRKEGQNVTLSCEQNLNHDAMYWYRQDPGQGLRLIYYSQIVNDFQKGDIAEGYSVSREKKESFPLTVTSAQKNPTAFYLCASSQGRYEQYFGPGTRLTVT.